The TCR beta chain described here comes from a study of T-cell memory formation after mild COVID-19. Looking at the study overall: Largely, TCR clusters stayed within a single donor. Study-level results: Chiefly within CM and EM were the contracting CD4+ clones; CD8+ ones were within EMRA. Second-wave clones with a day 37 peak had unconfirmed SARS-CoV-2 specificity.

TCRdb re-called the 5' RACE reads through MiXCR, storing one row per CDR3 protein. The sample lists around 300,000 distinct CDR3 sequences, about 20% seen once, with about 21% in the top ten. Comment on this clonotype: The antigen is unknown.

The sequence derives from a man aged 18 to 29 who had mild COVID-19 (a few samples of this study predate the infection). Cell type and time point are not known. The sample was PBMCs or a T cell subset sorted from them (not recorded which).

CDR3 loop: CASSPQVAFF. CDR3 sequence (DNA): TGTGCCAGCAGCCCCCAAGTAGCTTTCTTT. The chain carries TRBV12-3 or TRBV12-4 and TRBJ1-1; D is unresolved. CDR3 size: 10 residues. V lost 6 bases and J lost 10, with 9 bases in between.